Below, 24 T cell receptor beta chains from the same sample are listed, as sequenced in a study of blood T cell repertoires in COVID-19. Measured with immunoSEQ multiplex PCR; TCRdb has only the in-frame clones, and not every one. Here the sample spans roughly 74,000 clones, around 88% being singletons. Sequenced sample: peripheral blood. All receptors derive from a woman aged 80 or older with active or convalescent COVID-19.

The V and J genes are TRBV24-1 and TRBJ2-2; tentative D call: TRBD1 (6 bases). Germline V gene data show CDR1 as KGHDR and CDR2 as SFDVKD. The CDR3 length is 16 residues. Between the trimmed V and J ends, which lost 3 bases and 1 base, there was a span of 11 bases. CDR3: CATSDTTGGNTGELFF. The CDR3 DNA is TGTGCCACCAGTGATACGACAGGAGGGAACACCGGGGAGCTGTTTTTT.

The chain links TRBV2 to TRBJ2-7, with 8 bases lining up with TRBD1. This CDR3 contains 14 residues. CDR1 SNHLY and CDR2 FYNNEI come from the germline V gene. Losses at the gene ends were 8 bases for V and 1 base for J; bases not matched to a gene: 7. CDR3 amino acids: CASRGQGASYEQYF. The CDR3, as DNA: TGTGCCAGCCGGGGCCAGGGGGCTTCCTACGAGCAGTACTTC.

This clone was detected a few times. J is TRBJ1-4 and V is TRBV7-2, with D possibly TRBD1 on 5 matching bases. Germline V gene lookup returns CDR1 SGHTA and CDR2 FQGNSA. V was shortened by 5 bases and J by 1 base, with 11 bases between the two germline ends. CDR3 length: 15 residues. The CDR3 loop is CASSPRQGTNEKLFF. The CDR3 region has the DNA TGTGCCAGCAGCCCCCGGCAGGGAACTAATGAAAAACTGTTTTTT.

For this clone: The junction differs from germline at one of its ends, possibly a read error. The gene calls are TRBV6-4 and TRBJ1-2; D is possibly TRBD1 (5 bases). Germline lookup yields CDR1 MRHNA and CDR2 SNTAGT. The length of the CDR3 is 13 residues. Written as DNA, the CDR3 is TGTGCCAGCACTGACAGAGATAACTATGGCTACACCTTC. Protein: CASTDRDNYGYTF.

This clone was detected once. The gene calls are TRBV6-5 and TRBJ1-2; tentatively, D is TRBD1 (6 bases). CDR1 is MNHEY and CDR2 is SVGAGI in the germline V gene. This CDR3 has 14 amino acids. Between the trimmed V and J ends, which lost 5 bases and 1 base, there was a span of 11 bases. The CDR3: CASSPTDSNYGYTF. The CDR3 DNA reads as TGTGCCAGCAGTCCTACGGACAGTAACTATGGCTACACCTTC.

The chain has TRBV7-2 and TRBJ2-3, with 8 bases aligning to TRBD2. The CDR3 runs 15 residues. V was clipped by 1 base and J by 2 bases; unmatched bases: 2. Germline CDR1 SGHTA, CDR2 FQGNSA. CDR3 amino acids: CASSLVAGFTDTQYF. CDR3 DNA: TGTGCCAGCAGCTTAGTAGCGGGGTTCACAGATACGCAGTATTTT.

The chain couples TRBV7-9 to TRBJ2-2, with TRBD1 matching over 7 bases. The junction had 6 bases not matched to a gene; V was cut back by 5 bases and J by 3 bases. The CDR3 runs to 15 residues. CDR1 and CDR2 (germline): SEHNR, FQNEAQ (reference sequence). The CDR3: CASSPSRGYTGELFF. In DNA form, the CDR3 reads TGTGCCAGCAGCCCTTCCAGGGGGTACACCGGGGAGCTGTTTTTT.

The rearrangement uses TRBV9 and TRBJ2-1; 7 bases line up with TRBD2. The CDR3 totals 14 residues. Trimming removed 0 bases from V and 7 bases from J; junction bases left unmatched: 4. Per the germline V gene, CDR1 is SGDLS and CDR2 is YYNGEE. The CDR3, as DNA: TGTGCCAGCAGCGTAGCTAGCGGACCGAATGAGCAGTTCTTC. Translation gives CASSVASGPNEQFF. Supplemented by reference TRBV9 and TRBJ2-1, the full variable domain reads DSGVTQTPKHLITATGQRVTLRCSPRSGDLSVYWYQQSLDQGLQFLIQYYNGEERAKGNILERFSAQQFPDLHSELNLSSLELGDSALYFCASSVASGPNEQFFGPGTRLTVL.

The CDR3 DNA is TGTGCCAGCAGTTCTACCCCGGACAGTCTTAATGAAAAACTGTTTTTT. Translated: CASSSTPDSLNEKLFF. The chain links TRBV7-9 to TRBJ1-4; tentative D call: TRBD1 (6 bases). From germline, CDR1 is SEHNR and CDR2 FQNEAQ (reference sequence). The V gene lost 6 bases and the J gene lost 4 bases, with 18 bases spanning the gap. The CDR3 is 16 amino acids. Supplemented by reference TRBV7-9 and TRBJ1-4, the full variable domain reads DTGVSQNPRHKITKRGQNVTFRCDPISEHNRLYWYRQTLGQGPEFLTYFQNEAQLEKSRLLSDRFSAERPKGSFSTLEIQRTEQGDSAMYLCASSSTPDSLNEKLFFGSGTQLSVL.

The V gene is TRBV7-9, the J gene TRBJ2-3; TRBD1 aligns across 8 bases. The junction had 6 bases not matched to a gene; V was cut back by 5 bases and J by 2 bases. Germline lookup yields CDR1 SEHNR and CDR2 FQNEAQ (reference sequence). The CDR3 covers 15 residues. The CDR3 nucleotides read TGTGCCAGCAGCATTGGACAGGGTGCCACAGATACGCAGTATTTT. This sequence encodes CASSIGQGATDTQYF.

The CDR3 DNA reads as TGTGCCCGACGCCAGGGGCCCTATAACTATGGCTACACCTTC. Amino acid sequence: CARRQGPYNYGYTF. The chain recombines TRBV5-3 with TRBJ1-2; tentatively, D is TRBD1 (6 bases). TRBV5-3 is an ORF for which the function is uncertain. Trimming removed 10 bases at V and 1 base at J, with 17 bases between. This CDR3 spans 14 amino acids.

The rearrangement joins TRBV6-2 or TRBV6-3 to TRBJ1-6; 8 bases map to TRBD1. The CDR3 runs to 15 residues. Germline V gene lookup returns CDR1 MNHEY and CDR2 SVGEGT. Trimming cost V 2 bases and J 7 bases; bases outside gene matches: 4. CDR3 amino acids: CASSYDRGGNSPLHF. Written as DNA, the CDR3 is TGTGCCAGCAGTTACGACAGGGGCGGGAATTCACCCCTCCACTTT.

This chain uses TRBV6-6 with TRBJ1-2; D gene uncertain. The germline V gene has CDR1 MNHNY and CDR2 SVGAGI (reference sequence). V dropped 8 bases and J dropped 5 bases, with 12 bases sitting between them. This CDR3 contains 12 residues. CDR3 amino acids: CASWRGKYGYTF. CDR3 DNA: TGTGCCAGCTGGCGGGGAAAGTATGGCTACACCTTC.

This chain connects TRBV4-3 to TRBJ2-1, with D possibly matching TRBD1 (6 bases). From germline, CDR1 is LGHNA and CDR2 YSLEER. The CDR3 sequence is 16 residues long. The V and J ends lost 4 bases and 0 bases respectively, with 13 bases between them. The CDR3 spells CASSLNSRGSYNEQFF. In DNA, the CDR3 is TGCGCCAGCAGCCTTAATTCCAGGGGCTCCTACAATGAGCAGTTCTTC.

In DNA form, the CDR3 reads TGTGCCAGCAGCTTAATGCGGGTCGGGGGAGATGAGCAGTTCTTC. Translating gives CASSLMRVGGDEQFF. The chain uses TRBV7-3 and TRBJ2-1; D might be TRBD2 (6 bases). Trimming stripped 1 base from V and 8 bases from J, with 15 bases between. Germline V gives CDR1 SGHTA, CDR2 FQGTGA. The length of the CDR3 is 15 residues.

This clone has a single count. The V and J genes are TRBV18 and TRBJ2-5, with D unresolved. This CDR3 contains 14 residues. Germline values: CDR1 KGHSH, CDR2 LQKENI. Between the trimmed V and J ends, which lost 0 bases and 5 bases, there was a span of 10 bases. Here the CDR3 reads CASSPPTVRETQYF. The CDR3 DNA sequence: TGTGCCAGCTCACCACCTACGGTGAGGGAGACCCAGTACTTC.

The CDR3 DNA sequence: TGCGCCAGCAGCTCGACAGGGGTCTATAATTCACCCCTCCACTTT. This gives the protein CASSSTGVYNSPLHF. J is TRBJ1-6 and V is TRBV5-1, with 8 bases aligning to TRBD1. Germline V CDR1 and CDR2: SGHRS, YFSETQ. Trimming at V came to 3 bases and at J to 3 bases, leaving 2 bases not matched to a gene. CDR3 length equals 15 residues.

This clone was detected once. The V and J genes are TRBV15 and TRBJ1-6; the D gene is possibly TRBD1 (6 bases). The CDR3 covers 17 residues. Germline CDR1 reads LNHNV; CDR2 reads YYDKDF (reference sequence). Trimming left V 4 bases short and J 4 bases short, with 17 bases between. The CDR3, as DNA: TGTGCCACCAGCACCTTTCCGGGCAGGGGTTATAATTCACCCCTCCACTTT. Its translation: CATSTFPGRGYNSPLHF.

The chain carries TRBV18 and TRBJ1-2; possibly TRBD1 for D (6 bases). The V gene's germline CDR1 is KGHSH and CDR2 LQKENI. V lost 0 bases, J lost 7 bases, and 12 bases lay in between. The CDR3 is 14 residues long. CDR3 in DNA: TGTGCCAGCTCACCACCCCGGGGGGCGGGTGGCTACACCTTC. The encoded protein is CASSPPRGAGGYTF.

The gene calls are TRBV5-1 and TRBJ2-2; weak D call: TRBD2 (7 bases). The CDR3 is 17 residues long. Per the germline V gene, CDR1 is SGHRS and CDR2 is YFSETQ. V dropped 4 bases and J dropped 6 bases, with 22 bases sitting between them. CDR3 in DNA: TGCGCCAGCAGCCCCTCCTATAGGGGGGGCGCGTCCGGGGAGCTGTTTTTT. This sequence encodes CASSPSYRGGASGELFF.

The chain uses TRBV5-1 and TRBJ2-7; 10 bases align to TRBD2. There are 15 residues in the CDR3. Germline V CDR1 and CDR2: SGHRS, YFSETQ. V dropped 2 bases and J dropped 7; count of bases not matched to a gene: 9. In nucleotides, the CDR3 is TGCGCCAGCAGCTTCTTAACTGGACTAGCGGCGGAGCAGTACTTC. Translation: CASSFLTGLAAEQYF.

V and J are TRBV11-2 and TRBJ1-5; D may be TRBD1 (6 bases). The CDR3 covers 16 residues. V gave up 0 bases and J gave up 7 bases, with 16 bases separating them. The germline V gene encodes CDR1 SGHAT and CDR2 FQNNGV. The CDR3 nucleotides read TGTGCCAGCAGCTTAGACGGAGGTGGGGGGGCACAGCCCCAGCATTTT. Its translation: CASSLDGGGGAQPQHF.

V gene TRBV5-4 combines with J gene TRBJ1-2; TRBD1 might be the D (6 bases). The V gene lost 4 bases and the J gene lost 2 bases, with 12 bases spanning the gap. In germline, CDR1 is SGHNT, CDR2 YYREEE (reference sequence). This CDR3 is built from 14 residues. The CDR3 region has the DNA TGTGCCAGCAGCCTCCGGGACACGAACTATGGCTACACCTTC. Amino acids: CASSLRDTNYGYTF.

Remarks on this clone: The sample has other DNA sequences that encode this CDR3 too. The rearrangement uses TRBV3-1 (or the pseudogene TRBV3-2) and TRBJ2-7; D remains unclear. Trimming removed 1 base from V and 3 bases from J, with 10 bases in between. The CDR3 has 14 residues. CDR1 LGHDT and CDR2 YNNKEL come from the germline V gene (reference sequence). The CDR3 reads CASSQGHRHYEQYF. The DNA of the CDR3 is TGTGCCAGCAGCCAAGGGCACCGTCACTACGAGCAGTACTTC.